The sequence of this T cell receptor (beta chain) was determined in a study of T cells in Graves' hyperthyroidism and ophthalmopathy. This clonotype was picked up many times. The CDR3 sequence is 15 residues long. The V gene's germline CDR1 is MNHEY and CDR2 SMNVEV (reference sequence). V gave up 3 bases and J gave up 4 bases, with 16 bases separating them. The CDR3 regions of TCR beta were amplified from RNA transcripts. The TCR CDR3 first-round RT-PCR relied on the HTBI primer set. TCRdb independently ran MiXCR on the multiplex PCR reads; one entry per CDR3 protein. The sample holds more than 500,000 distinct CDR3 sequences, about 15% seen once.

The specimen was blood. The V call is TRBV27, the J call TRBJ2-7, with D perhaps TRBD2 (6 bases). The sequence derives from a middle-aged woman with Graves' ophthalmopathy. Here the CDR3 DNA reads TGTGCCAGCAGTTTGTATCCTAGCGAAGATTACGAGCAGTACTTC. Protein product: CASSLYPSEDYEQYF.